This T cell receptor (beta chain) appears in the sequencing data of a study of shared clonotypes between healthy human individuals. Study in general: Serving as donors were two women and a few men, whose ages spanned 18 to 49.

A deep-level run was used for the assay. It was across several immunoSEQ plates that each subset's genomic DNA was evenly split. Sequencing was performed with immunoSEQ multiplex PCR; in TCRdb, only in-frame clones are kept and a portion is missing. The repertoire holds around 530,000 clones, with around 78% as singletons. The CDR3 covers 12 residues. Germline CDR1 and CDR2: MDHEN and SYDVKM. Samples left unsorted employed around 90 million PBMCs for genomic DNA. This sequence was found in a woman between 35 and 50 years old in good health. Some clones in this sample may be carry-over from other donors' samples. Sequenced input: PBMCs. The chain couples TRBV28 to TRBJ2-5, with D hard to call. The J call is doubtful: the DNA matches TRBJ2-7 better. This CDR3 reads CASTPTRYEQYF. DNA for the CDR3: TGTGCCAGCACCCCGACCCGCTACGAGCAGTACTTC.